This passage covers 4 T cell receptor beta chains from one sample sequenced in a study of post-analysis software for immune sequencing data. These receptors' targets are unknown. The authors incorporated unique molecular identifiers into the TCR beta cDNA libraries. TCRdb used MiXCR to reprocess the PCR reads, holding one entry per CDR3 protein. Here the sample spans roughly 410,000 distinct CDR3 sequences, around 37% being singletons. Study results and caveats: Five TRBV segments occurring more often in patients than controls included TRBV5-6, TRBV5-1 and TRBV20-1.

Sequencing input: blood. The receptor set was obtained from a girl between 10 and 17 years old with multiple sclerosis.

The chain uses TRBV9 and TRBJ2-2; the D gene is possibly TRBD1 (6 bases). Between the trimmed V and J ends, which lost 5 bases and 9 bases, there was a span of 17 bases. The germline CDR1 and CDR2 sequences are SGDLS and YYNGEE. This CDR3 has 14 residues. CDR3 amino acids: CASRALLGARELFF. The CDR3 DNA is TGTGCCAGCAGGGCCTTATTGGGGGCCAGGGAGCTGTTTTTT.

The J gene is TRBJ1-2, the V gene TRBV5-6; the match to TRBD1 covers 7 bases. This CDR3 comprises 15 residues. Germline V gene data show CDR1 as SGHDT and CDR2 as YYEEEE. V lost 4 bases and J lost 3; bases outside the gene matches: 9. The CDR3 loop reads CASSIRDSTYYGYTF. The CDR3 coding sequence is TGTGCCAGCAGCATACGGGACAGTACGTACTATGGCTACACCTTC.

This clonotype has more than one count but fewer than ten. This chain links TRBV4-1 with TRBJ2-7; the D is unclear. The germline V and J ends were trimmed by 4 bases and 6 bases, with 16 bases remaining between them. Germline V gene lookup returns CDR1 MGHRA and CDR2 YSYEKL. This CDR3 is built from 14 residues. For the CDR3, the DNA is TGCGCCAGCAGCCCCCCTCTGAAAAAAGGCGAGCAGTACTTC. It is translated as CASSPPLKKGEQYF.

The chain employs TRBV20-1 and TRBJ1-6; no firm D call. Trimming shortened V by 2 bases and J by 2 bases, and 7 bases separated the two germline ends. This CDR3 is built from 14 residues. CDR1 DFQATT and CDR2 SNEGSKA come from the germline V gene (reference sequence). CDR3 coding DNA: TGCAGTGCTAGAAGGACGGCCTATAATTCACCCCTCCACTTT. Its protein is CSARRTAYNSPLHF.